The T cell receptor beta chain under discussion was sequenced for a study of cytomegalovirus exposure and HLA in healthy donors. As to this clone: Its target is unknown.

The PCR had 60 Vbeta and 13 Jbeta primers. The assay was immunoSEQ multiplex PCR, and TCRdb's table has in-frame clones only and misses some. Here the sample spans under 150,000 clones, 70% to 80% being singletons. J was trimmed by 7 bases and V by 3 bases; bases with no gene match: 6. CDR3 length: 15 amino acids. CDR1 and CDR2 (germline): SEHNR, FQNEAQ (reference sequence). Study findings and constraints: Using the classifier, cytomegalovirus status was reportedly diagnosed with high specificity and sensitivity. It was shown in a later analysis that HLA-associated TCR beta chains were more clonally expanded than other, equally common chains. In a later analysis, specific HLA alleles were associated with about 18,000 TCR beta sequences at a 0.05 false discovery rate.

Sequences were obtained from PBMCs. This sequence joins TRBV7-9 and TRBJ1-2; 12 nucleotides line up with TRBD1. This clonotype was obtained from a human donor in good health. This CDR3 is CASSFPGQGAGGYTF. CDR3 in DNA: TGTGCCAGCAGCTTTCCGGGACAGGGGGCGGGTGGCTACACCTTC.